This T cell receptor beta chain was observed in a study of blood T cells in healthy people across ages. This clonotype was detected a few times. Its antigen is not known. Whole-study results and caveats: When set beside aged donors, long-lived donors presented more naive CD4+ cells and higher diversity.

V was shortened by 5 bases and J by 5 bases, with 15 bases between the two germline ends. The V gene's germline CDR1 is SEHNR and CDR2 FQNEAQ (reference sequence). The CDR3 has 14 residues. Every donor gave roughly 9.6 milliliters of peripheral blood. Primed by a sample-barcoded 5' primer and a J-beta primer mix, a second PCR proceeded for about 6 to 11 cycles. All samples gave at least 2.5 million CDR3-containing paired-end reads. One entry per CDR3 protein results from TCRdb running MiXCR on the 5' RACE reads. The sample lists around 1,000,000 distinct CDR3 sequences; under 30% were seen once. The same data also went into a second study, on T cells of mothers and their children.

This sequence originates from a girl under 10 years old in good health. The specimen sequenced was blood. This sequence joins TRBV7-9 and TRBJ1-1; D perhaps matches TRBD1 (5 bases). The CDR3 DNA follows: TGTGCCAGCAGCCGCACAGACAGCTATACTGAAGCTTTCTTT. Its translation is CASSRTDSYTEAFF.